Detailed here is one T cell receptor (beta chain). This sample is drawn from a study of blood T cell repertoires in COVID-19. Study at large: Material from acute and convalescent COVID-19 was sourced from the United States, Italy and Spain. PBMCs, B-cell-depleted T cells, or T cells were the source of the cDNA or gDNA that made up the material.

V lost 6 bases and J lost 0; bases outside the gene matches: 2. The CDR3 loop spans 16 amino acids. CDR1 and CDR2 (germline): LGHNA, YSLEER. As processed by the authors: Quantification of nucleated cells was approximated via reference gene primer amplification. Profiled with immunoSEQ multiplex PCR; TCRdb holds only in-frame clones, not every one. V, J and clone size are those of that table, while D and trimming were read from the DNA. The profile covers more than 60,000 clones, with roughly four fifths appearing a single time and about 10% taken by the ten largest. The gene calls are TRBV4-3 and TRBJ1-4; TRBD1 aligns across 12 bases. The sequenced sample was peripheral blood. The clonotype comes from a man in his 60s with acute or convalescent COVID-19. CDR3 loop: CASRGTGGPTNEKLFF. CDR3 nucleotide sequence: TGCGCCAGCAGGGGGACAGGGGGCCCAACTAATGAAAAACTGTTTTTT.